These 16 T cell receptor beta chains came from one sample sequenced in a study of shared clonotypes between healthy human individuals. Sequencing was performed with immunoSEQ multiplex PCR; in TCRdb, only in-frame clones are kept and a portion is missing. The data show some 2,000,000 clones, 95% seen once. The sequencing sample was made of naive CD4+ T cells sorted from blood. Subset in this sample: CD45RA+ positively selected. The receptors were sampled from a man between 18 and 29 years old in good health.

J is TRBJ2-3 and V is TRBV6-1; D remains ambiguous. Per germline, CDR1 MNHNS and CDR2 SASEGT. The CDR3 loop spans 15 amino acids. V was clipped by 7 bases and J by 0 bases, with 14 bases between them. CDR3 coding DNA: TGTGCCAGCAATTTAGAGCGTTCTAGCACAGATACGCAGTATTTT. Encoded protein: CASNLERSSTDTQYF.

The V gene is TRBV6-5, the J gene TRBJ2-2, with TRBD1 matching 7 bases. V shed 3 bases and J 4 bases; nucleotides not matched to a gene: 5. There are 15 residues in the CDR3. Germline CDR1 reads MNHEY; CDR2 reads SVGAGI. In nucleotides, the CDR3 is TGTGCCAGCAGTTATGACCCAGGGGGCACCGGGGAGCTGTTTTTT. Protein sequence: CASSYDPGGTGELFF.

As to this clone: Other DNA sequences of this sample code for an identical CDR3. This chain links TRBV4-3 with TRBJ2-7; D is ambiguous. The CDR3 has 13 residues. The V and J ends lost 1 base and 6 bases respectively, with 10 bases between them. Per the germline V gene, CDR1 is LGHNA and CDR2 is YSLEER. The CDR3 sequence is CASSQVSGGEQYF. CDR3 DNA sequence: TGCGCCAGCAGCCAAGTATCAGGCGGCGAGCAGTACTTC.

A note on this clone: This specimen includes other DNA sequences encoding the same CDR3. V and J are TRBV14 and TRBJ1-5; D is perhaps TRBD1 (5 bases). V was cut by 1 base and J by 7 bases, with 8 bases left in between. The germline V gene encodes CDR1 SGHDN and CDR2 FVKESK. The CDR3 contains 13 residues. The CDR3 is CASSQGEGQPQHF. The CDR3 coding sequence is TGTGCCAGCAGCCAAGGCGAGGGGCAGCCCCAGCATTTT.

This sequence joins TRBV19 and TRBJ2-7, with TRBD2 matching over 9 bases. Losses at the gene ends were 5 bases for V and 2 bases for J; bases not matched to a gene: 7. The CDR3 totals 15 residues. The germline gives CDR1 LNHDA, CDR2 SQIVND (reference sequence). The CDR3 nucleotides read TGTGCCAGTAGTTTCTTAGCGGGAGAGGCCTACGAGCAGTACTTC. Translation gives CASSFLAGEAYEQYF.

The J gene is TRBJ1-5, the V gene TRBV28, with D perhaps TRBD1 (5 bases). V was pared by 3 bases and J by 0 bases, with 9 bases between. Germline CDR1 is MDHEN and CDR2 is SYDVKM. The length of the CDR3 is 15 residues. The CDR3 is CASSLGGFSNQPQHF. In nucleotides, the CDR3 is TGTGCCAGCAGTTTGGGGGGGTTTAGCAATCAGCCCCAGCATTTT.

This clone was counted once. The chain employs TRBV7-8 and TRBJ1-6; D is uncertain. Germline V CDR1 and CDR2: SGHVS, FQNEAQ. Trimming stripped 3 bases from V and 3 bases from J, with 9 bases between. This CDR3 contains 15 residues. The CDR3 DNA reads as TGTGCCAGCAGCTTGGGAGGGATCTATAATTCACCCCTCCACTTT. This sequence encodes CASSLGGIYNSPLHF.

The CDR3 spells CASSFAGASDTQYF. Written as DNA, the CDR3 is TGTGCCAGCAGCTTCGCAGGGGCCTCAGATACGCAGTATTTT. The chain carries TRBV7-2 and TRBJ2-3; D may be TRBD1 (6 bases). CDR3 length equals 14 residues. The germline V and J ends were trimmed by 3 bases and 4 bases, with 11 bases remaining between them. Germline loops: CDR1 SGHTA, CDR2 FQGNSA.

This clone was seen once. V usage is TRBV5-1 and J usage is TRBJ1-5, with TRBD1 matching 7 bases. Looked up from germline, CDR1 is SGHRS and CDR2 is YFSETQ. V trimming: 4 bases; J trimming: 7 bases; junction bases outside the gene matches: 8. CDR3 length equals 14 residues. CDR3 sequence (DNA): TGCGCCAGCAGCCACGGGACAGCCGGGCAGCCCCAGCATTTT. Its translation is CASSHGTAGQPQHF. Looking up the rest from reference TRBV5-1 and TRBJ1-5 gives the full variable domain: KAGVTQTPRYLIKTRGQQVTLSCSPISGHRSVSWYQQTPGQGLQFLFEYFSETQRNKGNFPGRFSGRQFSNSRSEMNVSTLELGDSALYLCASSHGTAGQPQHFGDGTRLSIL.

To note about this clone: The same CDR3 arises from other DNA sequences in this sample as well. J is TRBJ1-2 and V is TRBV20-1, with D perhaps matching TRBD1 (6 bases). V dropped 2 bases and J dropped 5 bases, with 6 bases sitting between them. The CDR3 contains 11 residues. Per the germline V gene, CDR1 is DFQATT and CDR2 is SNEGSKA (reference sequence). CDR3 nucleotides: TGCAGTGCTAGAACAGGGTATGGCTACACCTTC. Translating it yields CSARTGYGYTF.

The rearrangement joins TRBV5-4 to TRBJ1-2; D is perhaps TRBD1 (5 bases). The CDR3 is 14 amino acids. The germline gives CDR1 SGHNT, CDR2 YYREEE (reference sequence). V lost 3 bases and J lost 0, with 9 bases in between. The CDR3 region has the DNA TGTGCCAGCAGCTCCGGGGGGGCTAACTATGGCTACACCTTC. It specifies CASSSGGANYGYTF. The full variable domain, its missing parts supplied by reference TRBV5-4 and TRBJ1-2, is ETGVTQSPTHLIKTRGQQVTLRCSSQSGHNTVSWYQQALGQGPQFIFQYYREEENGRGNFPPRFSGLQFPNYSSELNVNALELDDSALYLCASSSGGANYGYTFGSGTRLTVV.

The chain combines TRBV2 with TRBJ2-3, with D perhaps matching TRBD2 (5 bases). The CDR3 has 13 amino acids. The germline V and J ends were trimmed by 2 bases and 5 bases, with 8 bases remaining between them. Germline V gives CDR1 SNHLY, CDR2 FYNNEI. The CDR3 DNA is TGTGCCAGCAGTGAATTCGGGGTAGATACGCAGTATTTT. Its protein is CASSEFGVDTQYF. Variable domain in full (rest from reference TRBV2 and TRBJ2-3): EPEVTQTPSHQVTQMGQEVILRCVPISNHLYFYWYRQILGQKVEFLVSFYNNEISEKSEIFDDQFSVERPDGSNFTLKIRSTKLEDSAMYFCASSEFGVDTQYFGPGTRLTVL.

Points on this clone: The same CDR3 can be traced to other DNA sequences in this sample. The genes are TRBV5-1 and TRBJ1-1; D is unclear. The CDR3 is 13 amino acids. The V end was cut by 4 bases, the J end by 0 bases, with 7 bases between. The germline gives CDR1 SGHRS, CDR2 YFSETQ. CDR3 loop: CASSPQMNTEAFF. CDR3 nucleotide sequence: TGCGCCAGCAGCCCACAGATGAACACTGAAGCTTTCTTT.

The chain is built from TRBV6-6 and TRBJ1-2; D call uncertain. CDR1 and CDR2 (germline): MNHNY, SVGAGI (reference sequence). Deletions cut 5 bases from V and 8 bases from J, with 21 bases between. The CDR3 consists of 15 residues. CDR3 bases: TGTGCCAGCAGTCCCTCCGTAACCCTAGTAGTGGGCTACACCTTC. The encoded protein is CASSPSVTLVVGYTF.

V gene TRBV7-3 combines with J gene TRBJ2-3, with 8 nucleotides matching TRBD2. The CDR3 extends over 15 amino acids. Germline trimming cut 5 bases from V and 2 bases from J; bases unmatched to any gene: 6. Germline-derived CDR1 and CDR2 are SGHTA and FQGTGA. In DNA, the CDR3 is TGTGCCAGCAGCCCATTAGCGGGGTTCACAGATACGCAGTATTTT. Translating gives CASSPLAGFTDTQYF.

This chain connects TRBV5-1 to TRBJ2-1; the D gene is possibly TRBD2 (6 bases). The CDR3 runs 15 residues. Trimming shortened V by 0 bases and J by 6 bases, and 13 bases separated the two germline ends. The V gene's germline CDR1 is SGHRS and CDR2 YFSETQ. The CDR3 protein is CASSLVAEGINEQFF. In DNA, the CDR3 is TGCGCCAGCAGCTTGGTAGCGGAGGGGATCAATGAGCAGTTCTTC.